The 19 T cell receptor beta chains presented below share a single source sample, sequenced in a study of T cell changes during pregnancy in multiple sclerosis. The method was immunoSEQ multiplex PCR; TCRdb's version includes in-frame clones alone and lacks a portion of them. The table has around 40,000 clones, about 91% seen once. This specimen was CD4+ T cells from peripheral blood mononuclear cells, taken in the second trimester of pregnancy. Receptor source: a female donor in good health, enrolled as a control in a pregnancy study.

This CDR3 reads CASSLLGQGETQYF. CDR3 in DNA: TGTGCCAGCAGTTTATTGGGACAGGGGGAGACCCAGTACTTC. V gene TRBV28 combines with J gene TRBJ2-5, with 10 nucleotides matching TRBD1. CDR3 size: 14 residues. Germline V gene lookup returns CDR1 MDHEN and CDR2 SYDVKM. V lost 1 base to trimming and J lost 5 bases; unmatched junction nucleotides: 1.

This sequence joins TRBV5-1 and TRBJ2-2; TRBD2 matches at 8 bases. Germline CDR1 is SGHRS and CDR2 is YFSETQ. The CDR3 is made up of 14 amino acids. The J segment lost 4 bases and the V segment lost 5 bases, leaving 4 bases of the junction unmatched. The CDR3, as DNA: TGCGCCAGCAGGCCGCGGGGGGTCACCGGGGAGCTGTTTTTT. Residues: CASRPRGVTGELFF.

The chain joins TRBV5-8 to TRBJ2-5; D gene uncertain. TRBJ2-7 matches the DNA end more closely, so the J call is doubtful. Germline CDR1 SGHTS, CDR2 YDEGEE. The CDR3 spans 11 residues. In nucleotides, the CDR3 is TGTGCCAGCAGCCCCGCCTACGAGCAGTACTTC. This sequence encodes CASSPAYEQYF.

The CDR3 DNA reads TGTGCCAGCGGTAACAGGGCTCCGGACGAGCAGTACTTC. It specifies CASGNRAPDEQYF. The rearrangement joins TRBV6-4 to TRBJ2-7, with a weak D call TRBD1 (6 bases). Germline-derived CDR1 and CDR2 are MRHNA and SNTAGT. Trimming stripped 8 bases from V and 5 bases from J, with 16 bases between. The CDR3 is made up of 13 amino acids.

The J gene is TRBJ1-5, the V gene TRBV6-1, with TRBD1 matching over 9 bases. With 5 bases clipped from V and 3 bases from J, the junction kept 5 bases outside the gene matches. There are 15 residues in the CDR3. Germline V lookup: CDR1 MNHNS, CDR2 SASEGT. The CDR3 region is CASSKDRGYNQPQHF. For the CDR3, the DNA is TGTGCCAGCAGTAAGGACAGGGGCTACAATCAGCCCCAGCATTTT.

This clone was counted between two and nine times. V usage is TRBV6-5 and J usage is TRBJ2-3; TRBD2 agrees at 11 bases. V was clipped by 3 bases and J by 7 bases; unmatched bases: 6. This CDR3 has 15 amino acids. In germline, CDR1 is MNHEY, CDR2 SVGAGI. The CDR3 region is CASSYGSGGANTQYF. Here the CDR3 DNA reads TGTGCCAGCAGTTATGGTAGCGGGGGGGCAAATACGCAGTATTTT.

The chain carries TRBV6-6 and TRBJ2-7; D is uncertain. Trimming left V 5 bases short and J 5 bases short, with 10 bases between. Germline-derived CDR1 and CDR2 are MNHNY and SVGAGI (reference sequence). The CDR3 is 12 residues long. CDR3 bases: TGTGCCAGCAGTCAAGTGACAAACGAGCAGTACTTC. Translating it yields CASSQVTNEQYF.

This chain links TRBV9 with TRBJ2-1; D gene uncertain. V dropped 0 bases and J dropped 2 bases, with 9 bases sitting between them. This CDR3 comprises 15 residues. The germline V gene encodes CDR1 SGDLS and CDR2 YYNGEE. The CDR3 DNA reads as TGTGCCAGCAGCGTAGCTATAGAAACCTACAATGAGCAGTTCTTC. Its protein is CASSVAIETYNEQFF. Full variable domain (rest looked up from reference TRBV9 and TRBJ2-1): DSGVTQTPKHLITATGQRVTLRCSPRSGDLSVYWYQQSLDQGLQFLIQYYNGEERAKGNILERFSAQQFPDLHSELNLSSLELGDSALYFCASSVAIETYNEQFFGPGTRLTVL.

V gene TRBV11-3 combines with J gene TRBJ2-1, with 11 bases aligning to TRBD2. Per the germline V gene, CDR1 is SGHNT and CDR2 is YENEEA. After removal of 5 bases from V and 12 bases from J, the junction contained 6 bases not matched to a gene. CDR3 length: 13 residues. The CDR3, as DNA: TGTGCCAGCAGCCTACGGACTAGCGGGTGGCAGTTCTTC. This sequence encodes CASSLRTSGWQFF.

The chain joins TRBV2 to TRBJ2-3, with D possibly matching TRBD1 (6 bases). This CDR3 is 14 amino acids long. The germline V gene encodes CDR1 SNHLY and CDR2 FYNNEI. Trimming removed 7 bases from V and 2 bases from J, with 13 bases in between. CDR3 sequence reads: CASNLQGATDTQYF. In DNA form, the CDR3 reads TGTGCCAGCAATCTACAGGGAGCCACAGATACGCAGTATTTT.

This chain connects TRBV7-2 to TRBJ1-2; 8 bases agree with TRBD1. V was clipped by 4 bases and J by 8 bases; unmatched bases: 6. The CDR3 loop spans 13 amino acids. Germline assignment: CDR1 SGHTA and CDR2 FQGNSA. This CDR3 reads CASSSDRGKGYTF. CDR3 in DNA: TGTGCCAGCAGCTCCGACAGGGGCAAAGGCTACACCTTC.

The chain links TRBV18 to TRBJ1-1; D not resolved. CDR1 and CDR2 from the germline V gene are KGHSH and LQKENI. The CDR3 length is 16 residues. The V end was cut by 0 bases, the J end by 2 bases, with 13 bases between. CDR3 nucleotide sequence: TGTGCCAGCTCACCACCGTTTAGCCGAGTTAACACTGAAGCTTTCTTT. The encoded protein is CASSPPFSRVNTEAFF.

The CDR3 region is CASSQEALAGGPRPAYEQYF. The DNA for the CDR3 is TGCGCCAGCAGCCAAGAGGCACTAGCGGGAGGGCCGCGGCCCGCATACGAGCAGTACTTC. The V and J genes are TRBV4-3 and TRBJ2-7; 13 positions match TRBD2. The length of the CDR3 is 20 residues. V shed 0 bases, J shed 4 bases, and the junction held 15 bases outside the gene matches. Per germline, CDR1 LGHNA and CDR2 YSLEER.

CDR3 DNA sequence: TGTGCCAGCAGAGGGCGGGGGCCCACAGATACGCAGTATTTT. Its protein product is CASRGRGPTDTQYF. The chain carries TRBV2 and TRBJ2-3; D may be TRBD2 (7 bases). This CDR3 has 14 residues. Per the germline V gene, CDR1 is SNHLY and CDR2 is FYNNEI. Deletions cut 6 bases from V and 2 bases from J, with 12 bases between.

This clone was found a few times. CDR3 region: CASSTRVGRELLSEQFF. The DNA for the CDR3 is TGTGCCAGCAGCACTAGAGTGGGGCGGGAGTTGTTGAGTGAGCAGTTCTTC. V usage is TRBV9 and J usage is TRBJ2-1; 7 bases are shared with TRBD2. Germline CDR1 SGDLS, CDR2 YYNGEE. Trimming took 4 bases from V and 9 from J; bases not matched to a gene: 19. The CDR3 loop spans 17 amino acids.

The rearrangement uses TRBV7-3 and TRBJ1-2; 11 nucleotides align to TRBD1. Per the germline V gene, CDR1 is SGHTA and CDR2 is FQGTGA. The CDR3 sequence is 16 residues long. The V and J ends lost 5 bases and 7 bases, in that order; junction bases with no gene match: 12. The CDR3 DNA is TGTGCCAGCAGCCCCCGGACAGGGGGCGCGTTCTGTGGCTACACCTTC. Its translation: CASSPRTGGAFCGYTF. The full variable domain, rest sourced from reference TRBV7-3 and TRBJ1-2, is GAGVSQTPSNKVTEKGKYVELRCDPISGHTALYWYRQSLGQGPEFLIYFQGTGAADDSGLPNDRFFAVRPEGSVSTLKIQRTERGDSAVYLCASSPRTGGAFCGYTFGSGTRLTVV.

This clone was seen once. The rearrangement uses TRBV18 and TRBJ2-7, with 8 bases fitting TRBD1. Trimming took 4 bases from V and 9 from J; bases not matched to a gene: 11. The CDR3 consists of 14 residues. CDR1 and CDR2 from the germline V gene are KGHSH and LQKENI. The CDR3 nucleotides are TGTGCCAGCTCACAGGGACAGGTCAGGGGCCGGCAGTACTTC. Protein sequence: CASSQGQVRGRQYF.

The genes are TRBV7-2 and TRBJ1-1; 9 positions agree with TRBD1. The CDR3 has 14 amino acids. V trimming: 5 bases; J trimming: 5 bases; junction bases outside the gene matches: 6. The germline CDR1 and CDR2 sequences are SGHTA and FQGNSA. CDR3 nucleotides: TGTGCCAGCAGCCAGATGGGACAGGGAACTGAAGCTTTCTTT. The encoded protein is CASSQMGQGTEAFF.

The rearrangement joins TRBV21-1 to TRBJ1-5; no check of the table's D call, TRBD1, against the DNA was made. TRBV21-1 is given as a pseudogene. The CDR3 covers 18 residues. The CDR3 DNA follows: TGTGCCAGCAGCCCCCAACAGGGGCCACCATATAGCAATCAGCCCCAGCATTTT. Protein product: CASSPQQGPPYSNQPQHF.